Each of the 22 T cell receptor beta chains below was sequenced from the same sample in a study of T cells in narcolepsy. Sequencing used immunoSEQ multiplex PCR; TCRdb keeps in-frame clones, though not all of them. The table includes 25,000 to 30,000 clones, approximately 83% detected once. The specimen was CD45RA- memory CD4+ T cells from PBMCs. The receptors originated from a human donor with narcolepsy.

The rearrangement links TRBV7-2 to TRBJ2-3; 14 bases align to TRBD2. The CDR3 loop spans 17 amino acids. Trimming removed 1 base from V and 4 bases from J; junction bases left unmatched: 4. The germline V gene has CDR1 SGHTA and CDR2 FQGNSA. The CDR3 DNA is TGTGCCAGCAGCTTAGAGTTGGGACTAGCGGGGGCAGATACGCAGTATTTT. It yields the protein CASSLELGLAGADTQYF. Filled out from reference TRBV7-2 and TRBJ2-3, the complete variable domain reads GAGVSQSPSNKVTEKGKDVELRCDPISGHTALYWYRQSLGQGLEFLIYFQGNSAPDKSGLPSDRFSAERTGGSVSTLTIQRTQQEDSAVYLCASSLELGLAGADTQYFGPGTRLTVL.

The rearrangement links TRBV9 to TRBJ2-1; possible D gene TRBD1, 6 bases. Trimming left V 1 base short and J 2 bases short, with 10 bases between. Germline V CDR1 and CDR2: SGDLS, YYNGEE. The CDR3 loop spans 15 amino acids. CDR3 nucleotide sequence: TGTGCCAGCAGCGTAACCAACAGGGCCTACAATGAGCAGTTCTTC. This gives the protein CASSVTNRAYNEQFF.

The chain employs TRBV7-2 and TRBJ1-6, with unresolved D. This CDR3 has 15 amino acids. Looked up from germline, CDR1 is SGHTA and CDR2 is FQGNSA. V was trimmed by 2 bases and J by 7 bases, leaving 12 bases between them. The CDR3 DNA follows: TGTGCCAGCAGCTTAACCCTAGGGTCCAATTCACCCCTCCACTTT. It translates to CASSLTLGSNSPLHF.

The chain uses TRBV6-1 and TRBJ2-7, with a tentative D call TRBD2 (6 bases). CDR3 size: 13 residues. V shed 5 bases and J shed 7 bases, with 15 bases lying between them. CDR1 MNHNS and CDR2 SASEGT come from the germline V gene. In DNA form, the CDR3 reads TGTGCCAGCAGTTATCGGGAGTTCGGGGAGCAGTACTTC. Translated: CASSYREFGEQYF.

V usage is TRBV6-5 and J usage is TRBJ1-4; D not certain. CDR1 and CDR2 (germline): MNHEY, SVGAGI. This CDR3 is built from 14 residues. The V end lost 4 bases, the J end lost 1 base, and 7 bases lay between the germline ends. For the CDR3, the DNA is TGTGCCAGCAGTTCCGGCAGAACTAATGAAAAACTGTTTTTT. This encodes CASSSGRTNEKLFF.

The chain combines TRBV29-1 with TRBJ2-3; 12 bases align to TRBD2. Germline lookup yields CDR1 SQVTM and CDR2 ANQGSEA. With 8 bases clipped from V and 4 bases from J, the junction kept 4 bases outside the gene matches. CDR3 size: 13 residues. The CDR3 sequence: CSFRLAGADTQYF. The CDR3 DNA reads as TGCAGCTTCCGACTAGCGGGGGCAGATACGCAGTATTTT.

This clone was observed once. The chain is built from TRBV7-3 and TRBJ1-1; a weak D match, TRBD1 (6 bases). The germline V gene encodes CDR1 SGHTA and CDR2 FQGTGA. V was pared by 2 bases and J by 4 bases, with 11 bases between. The CDR3 totals 14 residues. CDR3 nucleotide sequence: TGTGCCAGCAGCTTATTCGACAGGAGCACTGAAGCTTTCTTT. This encodes CASSLFDRSTEAFF.

The rearrangement links TRBV19 to TRBJ1-5, with 7 bases fitting TRBD1. The ends lost 6 bases at V and 7 bases at J; junction bases unmatched: 15. The germline CDR1 and CDR2 sequences are LNHDA and SQIVND (reference sequence). This CDR3 contains 16 residues. CDR3 sequence: CASSDRQGSLGQPQHF. The CDR3 DNA is TGTGCCAGTAGCGATAGACAGGGAAGCTTAGGGCAGCCCCAGCATTTT.

This sequence joins TRBV18 and TRBJ2-7; no reliable D call. The V end lost 2 bases, the J end lost 0 bases, and 5 bases lay between the germline ends. The CDR3 is 13 residues long. Germline V gives CDR1 KGHSH, CDR2 LQKENI. The CDR3: CASSPEVSYEQYF. CDR3 nucleotides: TGTGCCAGCTCACCAGAGGTCTCCTACGAGCAGTACTTC.

The V gene is TRBV7-2, the J gene TRBJ2-2; 7 nucleotides line up with TRBD2. Germline V gives CDR1 SGHTA, CDR2 FQGNSA. The CDR3 contains 15 residues. V dropped 5 bases and J dropped 2; count of bases not matched to a gene: 5. CDR3 sequence (DNA): TGTGCCAGCAGCATCAGCGGGATCAACACCGGGGAGCTGTTTTTT. It specifies CASSISGINTGELFF.

This clone was seen once. Here the CDR3 reads CASSFFGRGLSSYEQYF. DNA of the CDR3: TGTGCCAGCAGTTTCTTCGGGCGGGGGCTTAGCTCCTACGAGCAGTACTTC. This chain uses TRBV7-9 with TRBJ2-7, with D possibly TRBD2 on 7 matching bases. This CDR3 has 17 amino acids. The V gene lost 6 bases and the J gene lost 0 bases, with 21 bases spanning the gap. Germline V gives CDR1 SEHNR, CDR2 FQNEAQ (reference sequence).

The chain couples TRBV7-2 to TRBJ2-6; D remains unclear. This CDR3 has 12 amino acids. Germline-derived CDR1 and CDR2 are SGHTA and FQGNSA. The V and J ends lost 1 base and 10 bases respectively, with 5 bases between them. CDR3 sequence: CASSLVRNVLTF. The CDR3 DNA is TGTGCCAGCAGCTTAGTCCGGAACGTCCTGACTTTC.

The V call is TRBV5-8, the J call TRBJ1-1, with D tentatively TRBD1 (5 bases). The V gene's germline CDR1 is SGHTS and CDR2 YDEGEE. This CDR3 is 16 amino acids long. Trimming took off 0 bases at V and 4 bases at J, with 16 bases between the two ends. The chain's CDR3 is CASSLGAGGGTTEAFF. The CDR3 DNA reads as TGTGCCAGCAGCTTGGGAGCAGGCGGGGGGACCACTGAAGCTTTCTTT.

The rearrangement uses TRBV19 and TRBJ2-2; D is perhaps TRBD2 (6 bases). Per germline, CDR1 LNHDA and CDR2 SQIVND (reference sequence). The CDR3 length is 15 residues. V was trimmed by 6 bases and J by 4 bases, leaving 15 bases between them. CDR3 in amino acids: CASRSAGLATGELFF. CDR3 nucleotides: TGTGCCAGTAGATCCGCGGGACTCGCCACCGGGGAGCTGTTTTTT. The full variable domain, completed using reference TRBV19 and TRBJ2-2, is DGGITQSPKYLFRKEGQNVTLSCEQNLNHDAMYWYRQDPGQGLRLIYYSQIVNDFQKGDIAEGYSVSREKKESFPLTVTSAQKNPTAFYLCASRSAGLATGELFFGEGSRLTVL.

The chain joins TRBV11-3 to TRBJ2-6; maybe TRBD1 (6 bases). The CDR3 consists of 15 residues. Trimming pared 5 bases from V and 2 bases from J, leaving 10 bases between. CDR1 SGHNT and CDR2 YENEEA come from the germline V gene. CDR3: CASSPTGPGANVLTF. For the CDR3, the DNA is TGTGCCAGCAGCCCAACAGGGCCTGGGGCCAACGTCCTGACTTTC.

The rearrangement uses TRBV5-5 and TRBJ1-2, with 8 nucleotides matching TRBD1. The CDR3 totals 13 residues. Germline CDR1 SGHKS, CDR2 YYEKEE (reference sequence). Trimming took 6 bases from V and 2 from J; bases not matched to a gene: 3. The CDR3: CASIRQGNYGYTF. The CDR3 DNA is TGTGCCAGCATTAGACAGGGGAACTATGGCTACACCTTC. The complete variable domain, with remaining parts taken from reference TRBV5-5 and TRBJ1-2, reads DAGVTQSPTHLIKTRGQQVTLRCSPISGHKSVSWYQQVLGQGPQFIFQYYEKEERGRGNFPDRFSARQFPNYSSELNVNALLLGDSALYLCASIRQGNYGYTFGSGTRLTVV.

J is TRBJ2-7 and V is TRBV11-1; D is possibly TRBD1 or TRBD2 (6 bases each). V was pared by 2 bases and J by 3 bases, with 14 bases between. The CDR3 sequence is 15 residues long. The germline V gene encodes CDR1 SGHAT and CDR2 FQDESV (reference sequence). The CDR3 DNA is TGTGCCAGCAGCTTAACGGCGGGACACGACTACGAGCAGTACTTC. It is translated as CASSLTAGHDYEQYF.

This chain links TRBV25-1 with TRBJ1-2; D gene unclear. V lost 3 bases and J 1 base, leaving 0 bases between the germline ends. The germline CDR1 and CDR2 sequences are MGHDK and SYGVNS. This CDR3 has 11 residues. CDR3 DNA: TGTGCCAGCAGTGATAACTATGGCTACACCTTC. Translated, it gives CASSDNYGYTF.

The gene calls are TRBV5-6 and TRBJ2-5; the D call may be TRBD1 or TRBD2 (5 bases each). The J call may be in error: the DNA end matches TRBJ2-7 better. Germline V gene lookup returns CDR1 SGHDT and CDR2 YYEEEE. This CDR3 is built from 14 residues. CDR3 in amino acids: CASSLGWGSYEQYF. The CDR3 DNA is TGTGCCAGCAGCTTGGGTTGGGGGTCCTACGAGCAGTACTTC.

This clone was observed a few times. The V gene is TRBV5-4, the J gene TRBJ2-3, with D perhaps TRBD2 (6 bases). Germline CDR1 reads SGHNT; CDR2 reads YYREEE (reference sequence). This CDR3 has 15 residues. V was pared by 6 bases and J by 1 base, with 15 bases between. CDR3 nucleotides: TGTGCCAGCATGGGGGTCGAGCGGGGCACAGATACGCAGTATTTT. Amino acid sequence: CASMGVERGTDTQYF.

This sequence joins TRBV7-2 and TRBJ2-1; 7 nucleotides align to TRBD2. CDR1 and CDR2 from the germline V gene are SGHTA and FQGNSA. The CDR3 has 15 residues. Unmatched junction bases numbered 10, after V lost 5 bases and J lost 6 bases. CDR3 amino acids: CASSGVASGGNEQFF. DNA for the CDR3: TGTGCCAGCAGCGGTGTTGCTAGCGGCGGCAATGAGCAGTTCTTC.

This clone was seen only a few times. This sequence joins TRBV2 and TRBJ2-5; 7 positions agree with TRBD2. Germline-derived CDR1 and CDR2 are SNHLY and FYNNEI. The CDR3 is 17 residues long. Trimming cost V 1 base and J 2 bases; bases outside gene matches: 10. CDR3: CASSEVLGLGGQETQYF. The CDR3, as DNA: TGTGCCAGCAGTGAAGTCCTTGGGCTGGGGGGGCAAGAGACCCAGTACTTC.